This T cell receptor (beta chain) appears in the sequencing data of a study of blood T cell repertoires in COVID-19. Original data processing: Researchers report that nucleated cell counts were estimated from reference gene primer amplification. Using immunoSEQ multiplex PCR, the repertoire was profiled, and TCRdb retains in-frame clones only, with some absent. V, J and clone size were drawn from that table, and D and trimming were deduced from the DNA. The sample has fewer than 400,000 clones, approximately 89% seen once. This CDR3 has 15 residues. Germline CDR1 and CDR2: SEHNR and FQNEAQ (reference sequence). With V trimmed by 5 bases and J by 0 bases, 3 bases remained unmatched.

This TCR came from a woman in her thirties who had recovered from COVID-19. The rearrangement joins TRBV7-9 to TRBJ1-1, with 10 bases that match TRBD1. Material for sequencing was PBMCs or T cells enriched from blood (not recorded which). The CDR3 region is CASSHGTGVNTEAFF. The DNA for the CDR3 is TGTGCCAGCAGCCACGGGACAGGGGTGAACACTGAAGCTTTCTTT.